This paragraph covers one T cell receptor beta chain sequence. Its antigen is currently unknown. A much larger clone differs from this one at a single base, so this may be a read error. Germline CDR1 is SGDLS and CDR2 is YYNGEE. The CDR3 is 14 amino acids. The V and J ends lost 2 bases and 1 base respectively, with 9 bases between them. This record comes from a study of T cell repertoires in cytomegalovirus infection. As for the study in general: Alongside well-studied HLA-B-restricted CMV epitopes, recently identified HLA-C-restricted CMV epitopes were also used. Shared public TCR beta signatures pointed to both CMV infection and a matching HLA type.

TCRdb redid the calling of the reads with MiXCR, one entry per CDR3 protein. The sample contains some 560,000 distinct CDR3 sequences, about 39% of which appear only once. The source of this sequence is a human donor in good health (CMV status not recorded). Some clones in this sample may be carry-over from other donors' samples. The sequenced sample was cultured PBMCs, obtained from culture after CMV antigen stimulation. This chain uses TRBV9 with TRBJ1-1; D perhaps matches TRBD1 (5 bases). The CDR3 sequence: CASSVSGTNTEAFF. The CDR3 region has the DNA TGTGCCAGCAGCGTGTCCGGGACGAACACTGAAGCTTTCTTT.